The 3 T cell receptor beta chains below were found in one sample sequenced in a study of T cells after yellow fever vaccination. MiXCR was run by TCRdb on the 5' RACE reads, yielding one entry per CDR3 protein. The table shows approximately 160,000 distinct CDR3 sequences, with around 9% occurring only once. Sample: CD8+ T cells sorted from PBMCs, taken 45 days after the yellow fever booster vaccination. The receptor set was obtained from a man aged 18 to 30 who received the YFV17D yellow fever vaccine.

The sample holds a few counts of this clonotype. This sequence joins TRBV7-9 and TRBJ1-4; perhaps TRBD1 as D (5 bases). The CDR3 covers 16 residues. Trimming stripped 0 bases from V and 4 bases from J, with 12 bases between. Germline values: CDR1 SEHNR, CDR2 FQNEAQ (reference sequence). CDR3 sequence reads: CASSLASGLINEKLFF. In DNA, the CDR3 is TGTGCCAGCAGCTTAGCCTCGGGGCTCATTAATGAAAAACTGTTTTTT.

This clonotype is a singleton in its sample. The chain combines TRBV23-1 with TRBJ2-5, with 9 positions matching TRBD1. TRBV23-1 is treated as an ORF (open reading frame) with a function not yet certain. The J segment lost 1 base and the V segment lost 1 base, leaving 10 bases of the junction unmatched. The CDR3 runs 18 residues. CDR3 in amino acids: CASSQYWTGETPQETQYF. CDR3 nucleotide sequence: TGCGCCAGCAGTCAATATTGGACAGGGGAAACCCCCCAAGAGACCCAGTACTTC.

V is TRBV4-3 and J is TRBJ2-3; the match to TRBD2 covers 11 bases. Trimming cost V 0 bases and J 1 base; bases outside gene matches: 15. This CDR3 is built from 21 residues. The germline gives CDR1 LGHNA, CDR2 YSLEER. The CDR3 nucleotides read TGCGCCAGCAGCCAAGATGGCGCCCTTAGCGGGGGGGGATTTCGCACAGATACGCAGTATTTT. This codes for CASSQDGALSGGGFRTDTQYF.